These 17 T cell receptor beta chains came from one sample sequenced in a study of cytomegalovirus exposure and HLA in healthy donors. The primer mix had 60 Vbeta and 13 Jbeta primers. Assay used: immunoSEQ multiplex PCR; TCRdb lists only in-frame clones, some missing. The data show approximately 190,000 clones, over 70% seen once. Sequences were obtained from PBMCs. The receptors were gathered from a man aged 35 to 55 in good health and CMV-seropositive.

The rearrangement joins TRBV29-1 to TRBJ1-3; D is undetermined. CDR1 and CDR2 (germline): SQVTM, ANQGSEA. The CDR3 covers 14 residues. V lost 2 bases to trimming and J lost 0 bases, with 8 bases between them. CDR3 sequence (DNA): TGCAGCGTTGAACTAGCCAACTCTGGAAACACCATATATTTT. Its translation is CSVELANSGNTIYF. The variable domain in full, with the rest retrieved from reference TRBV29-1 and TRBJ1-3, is SAVISQKPSRDICQRGTSLTIQCQVDSQVTMMFWYRQQPGQSLTLIATANQGSEATYESGFVIDKFPISRPNLTFSTLTVSNMSPEDSSIYLCSVELANSGNTIYFGEGSWLTVV.

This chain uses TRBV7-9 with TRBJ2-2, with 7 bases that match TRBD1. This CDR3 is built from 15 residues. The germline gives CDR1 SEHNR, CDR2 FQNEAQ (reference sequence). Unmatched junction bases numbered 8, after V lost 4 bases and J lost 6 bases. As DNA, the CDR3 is TGTGCCAGCAGCTCCGTCGACAGGGATGCCGGGGAGCTGTTTTTT. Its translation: CASSSVDRDAGELFF.

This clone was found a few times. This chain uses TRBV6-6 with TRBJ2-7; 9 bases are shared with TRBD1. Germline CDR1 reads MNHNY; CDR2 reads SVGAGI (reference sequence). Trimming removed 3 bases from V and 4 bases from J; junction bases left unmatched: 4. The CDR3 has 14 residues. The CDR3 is CASSYAGQGYEQYF. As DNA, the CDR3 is TGTGCCAGCAGTTATGCGGGACAGGGATACGAGCAGTACTTC.

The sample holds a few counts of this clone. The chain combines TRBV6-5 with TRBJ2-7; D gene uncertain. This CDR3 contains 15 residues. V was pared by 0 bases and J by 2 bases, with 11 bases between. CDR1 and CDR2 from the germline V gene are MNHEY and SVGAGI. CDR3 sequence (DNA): TGTGCCAGCAGTTACTCGAGCGCATTCACCTACGAGCAGTACTTC. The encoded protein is CASSYSSAFTYEQYF.

The DNA for the CDR3 is TGCGCCAGCAGCTTGGAGTTAGCGGGAGTTGGGACCGGGGAGCTGTTTTTT. Translated, it gives CASSLELAGVGTGELFF. The chain uses TRBV5-1 and TRBJ2-2; TRBD2 agrees at 9 bases. Trimming at V came to 0 bases and at J to 5 bases, leaving 8 bases not matched to a gene. This CDR3 region has 17 residues. Germline V gene lookup returns CDR1 SGHRS and CDR2 YFSETQ.

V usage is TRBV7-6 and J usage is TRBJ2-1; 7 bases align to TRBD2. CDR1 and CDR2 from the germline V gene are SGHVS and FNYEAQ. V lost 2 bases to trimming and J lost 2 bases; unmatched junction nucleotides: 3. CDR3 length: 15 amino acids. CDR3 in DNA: TGTGCCAGCAGCTTATCCGCGGGAGCCTACAATGAGCAGTTCTTC. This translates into CASSLSAGAYNEQFF.

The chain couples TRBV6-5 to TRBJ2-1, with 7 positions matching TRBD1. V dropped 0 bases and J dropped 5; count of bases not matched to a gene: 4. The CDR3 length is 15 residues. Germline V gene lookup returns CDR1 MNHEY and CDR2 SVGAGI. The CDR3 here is CASSYSTGQDNEQFF. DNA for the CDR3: TGTGCCAGCAGTTACTCGACAGGGCAGGACAATGAGCAGTTCTTC.

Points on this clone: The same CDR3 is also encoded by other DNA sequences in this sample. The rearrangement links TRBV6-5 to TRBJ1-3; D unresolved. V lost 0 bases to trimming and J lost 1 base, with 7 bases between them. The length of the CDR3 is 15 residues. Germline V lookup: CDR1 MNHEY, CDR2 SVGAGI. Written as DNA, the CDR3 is TGTGCCAGCAGTTACTCGAGCGGGTCTGGAAACACCATATATTTT. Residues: CASSYSSGSGNTIYF.

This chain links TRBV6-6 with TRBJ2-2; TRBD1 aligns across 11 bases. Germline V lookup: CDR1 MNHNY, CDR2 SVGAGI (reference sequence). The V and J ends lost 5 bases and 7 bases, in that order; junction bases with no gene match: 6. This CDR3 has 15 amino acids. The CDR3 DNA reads TGTGCCAGCAGTGGGGGACAGGGGGTTAGCGGGGAGCTGTTTTTT. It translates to CASSGGQGVSGELFF.

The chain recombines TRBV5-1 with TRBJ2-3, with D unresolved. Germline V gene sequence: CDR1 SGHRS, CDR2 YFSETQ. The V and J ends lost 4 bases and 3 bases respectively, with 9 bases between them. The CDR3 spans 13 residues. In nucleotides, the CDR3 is TGCGCCAGCAGCCCCGGAGCGACAGATACGCAGTATTTT. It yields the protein CASSPGATDTQYF.

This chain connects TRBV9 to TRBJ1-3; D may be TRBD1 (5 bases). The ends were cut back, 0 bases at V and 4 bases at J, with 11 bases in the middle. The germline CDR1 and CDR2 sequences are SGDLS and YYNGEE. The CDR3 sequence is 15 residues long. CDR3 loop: CASSVEGRAGNTIYF. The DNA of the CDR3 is TGTGCCAGCAGCGTAGAAGGCAGGGCCGGAAACACCATATATTTT.

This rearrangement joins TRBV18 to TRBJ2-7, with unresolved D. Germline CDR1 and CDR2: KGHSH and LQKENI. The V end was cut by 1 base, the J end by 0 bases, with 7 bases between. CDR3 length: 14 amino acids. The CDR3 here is CASSPQQSSYEQYF. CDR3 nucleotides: TGTGCCAGCTCACCACAACAGAGCTCCTACGAGCAGTACTTC.

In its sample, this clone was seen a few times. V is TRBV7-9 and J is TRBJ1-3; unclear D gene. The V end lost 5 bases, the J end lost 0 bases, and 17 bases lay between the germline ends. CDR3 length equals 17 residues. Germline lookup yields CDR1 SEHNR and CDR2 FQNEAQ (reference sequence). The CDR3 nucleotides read TGTGCCAGCAGCCCCCGCGGTGGCTCGTCCTCTGGAAACACCATATATTTT. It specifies CASSPRGGSSSGNTIYF.

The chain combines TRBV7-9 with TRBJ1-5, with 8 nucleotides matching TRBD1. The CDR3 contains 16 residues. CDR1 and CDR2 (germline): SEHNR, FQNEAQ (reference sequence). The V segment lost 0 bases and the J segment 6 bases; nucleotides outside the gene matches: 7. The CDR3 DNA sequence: TGTGCCAGCAGCTTAGCGCTAGGACAGGGCGGTCAGCCCCAGCATTTT. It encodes CASSLALGQGGQPQHF.

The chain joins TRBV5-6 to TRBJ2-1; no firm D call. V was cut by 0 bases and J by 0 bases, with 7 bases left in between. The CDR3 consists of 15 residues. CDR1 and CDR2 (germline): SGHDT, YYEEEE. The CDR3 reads CASSLATSSYNEQFF. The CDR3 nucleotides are TGTGCCAGCAGCTTGGCTACCTCCTCCTACAATGAGCAGTTCTTC.

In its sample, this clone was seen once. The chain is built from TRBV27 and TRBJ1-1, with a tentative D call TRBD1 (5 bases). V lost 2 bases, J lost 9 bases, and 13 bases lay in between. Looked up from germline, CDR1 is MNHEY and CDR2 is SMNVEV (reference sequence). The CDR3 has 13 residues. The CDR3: CASSLIEGRKAFF. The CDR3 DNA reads TGTGCCAGCAGTTTAATTGAGGGGAGGAAAGCTTTCTTT.

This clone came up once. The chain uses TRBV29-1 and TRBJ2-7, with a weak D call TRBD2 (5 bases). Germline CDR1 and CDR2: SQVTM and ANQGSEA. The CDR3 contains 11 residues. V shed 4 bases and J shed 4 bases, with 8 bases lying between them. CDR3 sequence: CSVGRGYEQYF. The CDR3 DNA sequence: TGCAGCGTTGGACGGGGTTACGAGCAGTACTTC.